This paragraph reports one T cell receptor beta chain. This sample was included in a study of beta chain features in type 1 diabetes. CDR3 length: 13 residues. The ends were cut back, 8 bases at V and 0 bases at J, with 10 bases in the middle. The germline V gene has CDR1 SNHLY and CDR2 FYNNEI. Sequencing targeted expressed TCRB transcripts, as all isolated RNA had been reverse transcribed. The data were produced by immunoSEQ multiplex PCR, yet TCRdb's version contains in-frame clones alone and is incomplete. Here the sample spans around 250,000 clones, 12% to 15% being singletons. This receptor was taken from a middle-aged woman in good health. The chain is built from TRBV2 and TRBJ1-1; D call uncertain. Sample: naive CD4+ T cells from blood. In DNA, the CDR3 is TGTGCCAGCGGTTTGGGCCTGAACACTGAAGCTTTCTTT. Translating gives CASGLGLNTEAFF.